The 9 T cell receptor beta chains given below trace back to one sample, sequenced in a study of molecular identifiers for immune sequencing clone quantification. One entry per CDR3 protein, called by TCRdb with MiXCR from the PCR reads. The repertoire consists of hundreds of thousands of distinct CDR3 sequences, with about 25% occurring once and the leading ten covering about 0.8%. The sample taken for sequencing was naive CD8+ T cells from blood, with Jurkat cell RNA spiked in. Subset here: FACS-sorted CD8+CD4-CCR7+CD45RA+ naive T cells. The receptors derive from a human donor in good health. Some libraries in this study had Jurkat cell RNA spiked in.

This clonotype was observed a few times. The rearrangement joins TRBV6-5 to TRBJ2-1; possibly TRBD1 for D (5 bases). The CDR3 is made up of 16 amino acids. Trimming stripped 0 bases from V and 6 bases from J, with 15 bases between. From germline, CDR1 is MNHEY and CDR2 SVGAGI. CDR3 in DNA: TGTGCCAGCAGTTACTCGGAACAGGTTTGGAGCAATGAGCAGTTCTTC. It specifies CASSYSEQVWSNEQFF.

This clonotype was observed a few times. V is TRBV20-1 and J is TRBJ2-1; 8 bases map to TRBD2. Trimming removed 3 bases from V and 6 bases from J; junction bases left unmatched: 7. The germline gives CDR1 DFQATT, CDR2 SNEGSKA (reference sequence). The CDR3 length is 14 residues. In DNA form, the CDR3 reads TGCAGTGCTAGTGGACGGGGGGGCATCAATGAGCAGTTCTTC. This gives the protein CSASGRGGINEQFF.

This clonotype was recorded a few times. The V gene is TRBV6-5, the J gene TRBJ1-2; 10 nucleotides match TRBD1. The trim removed 5 bases at V and 1 base at J, leaving 7 bases unmatched. Germline CDR1 is MNHEY and CDR2 is SVGAGI. CDR3 size: 16 residues. The DNA for the CDR3 is TGTGCCAGCAGTCCCCGGGACAGGGGAGGTAACTATGGCTACACCTTC. Amino acid sequence: CASSPRDRGGNYGYTF.

This clonotype was counted only a few times. The chain employs TRBV27 and TRBJ2-7, with D possibly called TRBD1 or TRBD2 (7 bases each). Germline V CDR1 and CDR2: MNHEY, SMNVEV (reference sequence). There are 18 residues in the CDR3. V was cut by 2 bases and J by 6 bases, with 26 bases left in between. CDR3 sequence reads: CASSLGPGMAGGVSEQYF. DNA of the CDR3: TGTGCCAGCAGTTTAGGCCCGGGAATGGCAGGGGGGGTCTCCGAGCAGTACTTC.

The rearrangement uses TRBV5-1 and TRBJ1-3; no firm D call. The V gene's germline CDR1 is SGHRS and CDR2 YFSETQ. Trimming cost V 4 bases and J 0 bases, with 14 bases left between them. The CDR3 has 16 amino acids. DNA for the CDR3: TGCGCCAGCAGCCAAGAGGGAGTGAACTCTGGAAACACCATATATTTT. Translated, it gives CASSQEGVNSGNTIYF. The full variable domain, with the rest looked up from reference TRBV5-1 and TRBJ1-3, is KAGVTQTPRYLIKTRGQQVTLSCSPISGHRSVSWYQQTPGQGLQFLFEYFSETQRNKGNFPGRFSGRQFSNSRSEMNVSTLELGDSALYLCASSQEGVNSGNTIYFGEGSWLTVV.

A few counts support this clonotype. This chain connects TRBV19 to TRBJ1-1; TRBD1 is a possible D gene (5 bases). Germline CDR1 and CDR2: LNHDA and SQIVND (reference sequence). The CDR3 consists of 13 residues. V lost 8 bases, J lost 0 bases, and 10 bases lay in between. The chain's CDR3 is CASANRLNTEAFF. The DNA for the CDR3 is TGTGCCAGTGCAAACAGGCTGAACACTGAAGCTTTCTTT.

The V and J genes are TRBV6-4 and TRBJ2-2, with 8 bases that match TRBD1. The germline gives CDR1 MRHNA, CDR2 SNTAGT. V lost 2 bases, J lost 0 bases, and 5 bases stayed unmatched. The CDR3 is made up of 17 amino acids. CDR3 DNA sequence: TGTGCCAGCAGTGACCCGACAGGGGATGCGAACACCGGGGAGCTGTTTTTT. The encoded protein is CASSDPTGDANTGELFF.

A word on this clonotype: A much bigger clone sits one base away, suggesting this may be a read error. The rearrangement links TRBV7-2 to TRBJ2-3; D is uncertain. This CDR3 has 13 residues. CDR1 and CDR2 (germline): SGHTA, FQGNSA. Trimming took 8 bases from V and 3 from J, leaving 12 bases between them. This CDR3 reads CASGQPPTDTQYF. The CDR3 coding sequence is TGTGCCAGCGGCCAACCCCCTACAGATACGCAGTATTTT.

The table lists this clonotype with many counts. The chain has TRBV28 and TRBJ1-1; D not resolved. The V end was cut by 8 bases, the J end by 4 bases, with 11 bases between. There are 12 residues in the CDR3. Germline V gene data show CDR1 as MDHEN and CDR2 as SYDVKM. The CDR3 protein is CASREASTEAFF. The DNA for the CDR3 is TGTGCCAGCCGAGAGGCAAGCACTGAAGCTTTCTTT.